Each of the 18 T cell receptor beta chains below was sequenced from the same sample in a study of cytomegalovirus exposure and HLA in healthy donors. The primer mix had 60 Vbeta and 13 Jbeta primers. The table came from immunoSEQ multiplex PCR; TCRdb's copy has only in-frame clones and leaves some out. The profile shows over 150,000 clones, roughly 81% of them singletons. Sequencing was carried out using PBMCs. These receptors all stem from a girl between 5 and 17 years old in good health and CMV-seropositive.

This clone was detected only once. The chain employs TRBV19 and TRBJ2-7; 9 bases are a match to TRBD1. Germline CDR1 and CDR2: LNHDA and SQIVND (reference sequence). The junction had 8 bases not matched to a gene; V was cut back by 3 bases and J by 5 bases. The CDR3 has 15 amino acids. The DNA for the CDR3 is TGTGCCAGTAGTATGGGGGACAGGGTTCGGAACGAGCAGTACTTC. Protein: CASSMGDRVRNEQYF.

This clone has only a few counts. This rearrangement joins TRBV6-5 to TRBJ1-1; D is ambiguous. V lost 2 bases and J lost 0, with 13 bases in between. Germline CDR1 MNHEY, CDR2 SVGAGI. This CDR3 contains 16 residues. The CDR3 region has the DNA TGTGCCAGCAGTTACGACAACCCACACATGAACACTGAAGCTTTCTTT. As protein: CASSYDNPHMNTEAFF.

The chain joins TRBV9 to TRBJ1-1, with TRBD1 matching over 10 bases. J was trimmed by 5 bases and V by 3 bases; bases with no gene match: 4. Germline V gene sequence: CDR1 SGDLS, CDR2 YYNGEE. This CDR3 is 14 amino acids long. Here the CDR3 reads CASSAGTGETEAFF. In DNA form, the CDR3 reads TGTGCCAGCAGCGCCGGGACAGGGGAAACTGAAGCTTTCTTT.

With regard to this clone: The junction does not match germline at one end; this may be a read error. The V call is TRBV7-7, the J call TRBJ2-2, with 9 bases matching TRBD2. Per germline, CDR1 SSHAT and CDR2 FNYEAQ (reference sequence). CDR3 length: 13 amino acids. This CDR3 is CASRGLANGELFF. DNA for the CDR3: TGTGCTAGCAGGGGACTAGCAAACGGGGAGCTGTTTTTT. Together with reference TRBV7-7 and TRBJ2-2, the CDR3 gives the full variable domain: GAGVSQSPRYKVTKRGQDVTLRCDPISSHATLYWYQQALGQGPEFLTYFNYEAQPDKSGLPSDRFSAERPEGSISTLTIQRTEQRDSAMYRCASRGLANGELFFGEGSRLTVL.

The chain is built from TRBV18 and TRBJ2-7, with D possibly matching TRBD2 (6 bases). Trimming shortened V by 3 bases and J by 3 bases, and 18 bases separated the two germline ends. Germline V gene sequence: CDR1 KGHSH, CDR2 LQKENI. The CDR3 totals 16 residues. CDR3 sequence reads: CASSPRGRLADYEQYF. The DNA for the CDR3 is TGTGCCAGCTCACCTCGGGGAAGGTTAGCGGACTACGAGCAGTACTTC.

The chain carries TRBV6-5 and TRBJ2-2, with 8 bases lining up with TRBD2. The CDR3 is 16 residues long. V lost 2 bases and J lost 3; bases outside the gene matches: 5. Looked up from germline, CDR1 is MNHEY and CDR2 is SVGAGI. CDR3 bases: TGTGCCAGCAGTTACGGTGCGGGGGGTCACACCGGGGAGCTGTTTTTT. This encodes CASSYGAGGHTGELFF.

This chain uses TRBV5-6 with TRBJ2-5, with 8 bases fitting TRBD2. The V and J ends lost 0 bases and 2 bases, in that order; junction bases with no gene match: 3. The CDR3 sequence is 15 residues long. Looked up from germline, CDR1 is SGHDT and CDR2 is YYEEEE. The CDR3 reads CASSLESGGQETQYF. In DNA, the CDR3 is TGTGCCAGCAGCTTGGAGAGCGGGGGACAAGAGACCCAGTACTTC.

The chain is built from TRBV5-8 and TRBJ2-1; 10 bases align to TRBD1. CDR1 and CDR2 (germline): SGHTS, YDEGEE. V trimming: 0 bases; J trimming: 3 bases; junction bases outside the gene matches: 3. The length of the CDR3 is 16 residues. The CDR3 nucleotides read TGTGCCAGCAGCTTGGGAGACAGGGGGCTCTACAATGAGCAGTTCTTC. Amino acids: CASSLGDRGLYNEQFF.

The J gene is TRBJ1-1, the V gene TRBV10-2; TRBD1 is a possible D gene (5 bases). Germline-derived CDR1 and CDR2 are WSHSY and SAAADI. The CDR3 is made up of 13 amino acids. Trimming removed 6 bases from V and 1 base from J, with 9 bases in between. The chain's CDR3 is CASSLGQNTEAFF. The CDR3 DNA reads as TGCGCCAGCAGCCTTGGACAGAACACTGAAGCTTTCTTT.

V usage is TRBV9 and J usage is TRBJ1-4, with a tentative D call TRBD1 (6 bases). CDR3 length equals 15 residues. From germline, CDR1 is SGDLS and CDR2 YYNGEE. V lost 3 bases and J lost 3, with 12 bases in between. This CDR3 is CASSAQGTSNEKLFF. CDR3 bases: TGTGCCAGCAGCGCACAGGGAACCTCTAATGAAAAACTGTTTTTT.

The V and J genes are TRBV10-3 and TRBJ1-5; weak D call: TRBD1 (5 bases). The CDR3 loop spans 13 amino acids. The germline CDR1 and CDR2 sequences are ENHRY and SYGVKD. The V gene lost 3 bases and the J gene lost 6 bases, with 9 bases spanning the gap. This CDR3 is CAISEGVAQPQHF. CDR3 bases: TGTGCCATCAGTGAAGGGGTGGCTCAGCCCCAGCATTTT.

J is TRBJ2-2 and V is TRBV25-1, with TRBD1 matching over 7 bases. The CDR3 totals 16 residues. Germline lookup yields CDR1 MGHDK and CDR2 SYGVNS. V shed 4 bases and J 2 bases; nucleotides not matched to a gene: 7. The CDR3 loop is CASSGLRQGNTGELFF. CDR3 nucleotides: TGTGCCAGCAGTGGCTTACGACAGGGAAACACCGGGGAGCTGTTTTTT.

V is TRBV2 and J is TRBJ1-1; 7 positions match TRBD1. This CDR3 has 15 residues. Germline lookup yields CDR1 SNHLY and CDR2 FYNNEI. Trimming removed 3 bases from V and 0 bases from J; junction bases left unmatched: 4. The CDR3 DNA reads TGTGCCAGCAGTGAGGAGGGACAGTTGAACACTGAAGCTTTCTTT. It translates to CASSEEGQLNTEAFF.

V usage is TRBV13 and J usage is TRBJ1-2; TRBD1 might be the D (6 bases). The ends were cut back, 5 bases at V and 8 bases at J, with 15 bases in the middle. The germline V gene has CDR1 PRHDT and CDR2 FYEKMQ (reference sequence). The CDR3 covers 13 residues. The CDR3 DNA sequence: TGTGCCAGCAGCCCCGGGACATCTGAGGGCTACACCTTC. Translation gives CASSPGTSEGYTF.

The chain is built from TRBV6-6 and TRBJ1-2; D ambiguous. The germline V gene encodes CDR1 MNHNY and CDR2 SVGAGI (reference sequence). This CDR3 has 14 amino acids. Trimming stripped 7 bases from V and 1 base from J, with 13 bases between. Here the CDR3 DNA reads TGTGCCAGCAACCCTACGGGGTTTAACTATGGCTACACCTTC. Its translation is CASNPTGFNYGYTF.

This clone appeared a few times. CDR3 coding DNA: TGTGCCAGCAATGTCGGGGCAGGGGTGAATGAGCAGTACTTC. It specifies CASNVGAGVNEQYF. This chain uses TRBV27 with TRBJ2-7; D perhaps matches TRBD1 (6 bases). The CDR3 runs 14 residues. Trimming cost V 7 bases and J 7 bases, with 20 bases left between them. Germline-derived CDR1 and CDR2 are MNHEY and SMNVEV (reference sequence).

The gene calls are TRBV29-1 and TRBJ1-2; D unclear. This CDR3 region has 14 residues. Trimming removed 3 bases from V and 0 bases from J, with 11 bases in between. The germline CDR1 and CDR2 sequences are SQVTM and ANQGSEA. The CDR3 loop reads CSVDLAVTNYGYTF. CDR3 coding DNA: TGCAGCGTTGATTTGGCGGTTACTAACTATGGCTACACCTTC.

This chain connects TRBV10-3 to TRBJ1-6, with D unclear. The CDR3 is made up of 12 amino acids. V shed 10 bases and J shed 7 bases, with 11 bases lying between them. CDR1 ENHRY and CDR2 SYGVKD come from the germline V gene. CDR3 nucleotides: TGTGCCACCAAGTCGGGAAATTCACCCCTCCACTTT. Amino acids: CATKSGNSPLHF.